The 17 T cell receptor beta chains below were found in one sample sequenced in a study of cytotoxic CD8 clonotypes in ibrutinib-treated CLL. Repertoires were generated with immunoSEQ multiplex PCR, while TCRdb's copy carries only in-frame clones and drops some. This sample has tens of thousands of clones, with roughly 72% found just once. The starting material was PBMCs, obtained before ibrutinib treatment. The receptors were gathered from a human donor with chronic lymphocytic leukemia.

CDR3 nucleotides: TGTGCCAGCAGCTTAAACAGGGCTAGCAATGAGCAGTTCTTC. Translation gives CASSLNRASNEQFF. The chain recombines TRBV7-2 with TRBJ2-1; D is perhaps TRBD1 (6 bases). CDR1 and CDR2 (germline): SGHTA, FQGNSA. There are 14 residues in the CDR3. Between the trimmed V and J ends, which lost 2 bases and 6 bases, there was a span of 11 bases.

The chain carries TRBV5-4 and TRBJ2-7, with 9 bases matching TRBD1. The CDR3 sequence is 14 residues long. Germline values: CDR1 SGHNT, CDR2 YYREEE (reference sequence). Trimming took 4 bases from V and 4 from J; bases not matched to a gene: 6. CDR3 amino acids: CASSPGQGLYEQYF. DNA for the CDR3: TGTGCCAGCAGCCCCGGACAGGGGTTATACGAGCAGTACTTC.

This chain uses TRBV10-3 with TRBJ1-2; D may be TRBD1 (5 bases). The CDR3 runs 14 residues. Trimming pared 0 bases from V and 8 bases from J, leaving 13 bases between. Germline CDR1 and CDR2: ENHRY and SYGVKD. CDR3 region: CAISESTGTEGYTF. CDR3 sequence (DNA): TGTGCCATCAGTGAGTCAACGGGGACGGAGGGCTACACCTTC.

CDR3 nucleotide sequence: TGTGCCAGTAGTATTGGAGGTAGCGGGAGCGAGCAGTACTTC. Translating gives CASSIGGSGSEQYF. This sequence joins TRBV19 and TRBJ2-7; TRBD2 matches at 9 bases. The CDR3 has 14 amino acids. V lost 3 bases to trimming and J lost 6 bases; unmatched junction nucleotides: 6. Germline assignment: CDR1 LNHDA and CDR2 SQIVND (reference sequence).

CDR3 coding DNA: TGTGCCAGCAGCTTAACAGATAACTATGGCTACACCTTC. This codes for CASSLTDNYGYTF. The chain couples TRBV7-3 to TRBJ1-2, with D hard to call. V lost 0 bases and J lost 1, with 3 bases in between. Germline CDR1 SGHTA, CDR2 FQGTGA. This CDR3 spans 13 amino acids.

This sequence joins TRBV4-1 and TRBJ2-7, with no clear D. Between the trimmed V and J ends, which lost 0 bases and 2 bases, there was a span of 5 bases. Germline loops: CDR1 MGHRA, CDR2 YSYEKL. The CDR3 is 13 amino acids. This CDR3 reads CASSQDTAYEQYF. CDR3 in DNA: TGCGCCAGCAGCCAAGATACTGCCTACGAGCAGTACTTC.

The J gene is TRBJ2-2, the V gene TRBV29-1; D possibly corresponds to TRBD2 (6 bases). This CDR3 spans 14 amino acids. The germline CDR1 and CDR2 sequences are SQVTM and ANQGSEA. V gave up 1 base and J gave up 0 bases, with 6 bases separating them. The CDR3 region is CSVEVAANTGELFF. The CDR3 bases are TGCAGCGTTGAAGTAGCGGCGAACACCGGGGAGCTGTTTTTT.

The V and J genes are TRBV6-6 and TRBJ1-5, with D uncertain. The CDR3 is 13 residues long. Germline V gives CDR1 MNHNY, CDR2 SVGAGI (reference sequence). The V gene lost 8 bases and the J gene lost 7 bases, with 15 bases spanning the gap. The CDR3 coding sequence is TGTGCCAGCCGGATCCTACCAGACCAGCCCCAGCATTTT. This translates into CASRILPDQPQHF.

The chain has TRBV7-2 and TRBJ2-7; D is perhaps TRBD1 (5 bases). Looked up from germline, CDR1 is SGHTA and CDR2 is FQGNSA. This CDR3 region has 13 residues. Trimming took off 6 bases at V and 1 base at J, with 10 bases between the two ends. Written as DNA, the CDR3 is TGTGCCAGCAGTACCAGACAGTCCTACGAGCAGTACTTC. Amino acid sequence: CASSTRQSYEQYF.

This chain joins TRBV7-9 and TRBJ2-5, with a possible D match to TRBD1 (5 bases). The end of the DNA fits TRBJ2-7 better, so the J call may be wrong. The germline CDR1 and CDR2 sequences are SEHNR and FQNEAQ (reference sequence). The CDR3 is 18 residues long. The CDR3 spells CASSLGPGSGRFQYEQYF. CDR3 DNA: TGTGCCAGCAGCTTAGGACCCGGGTCAGGGCGTTTCCAATACGAGCAGTACTTC.

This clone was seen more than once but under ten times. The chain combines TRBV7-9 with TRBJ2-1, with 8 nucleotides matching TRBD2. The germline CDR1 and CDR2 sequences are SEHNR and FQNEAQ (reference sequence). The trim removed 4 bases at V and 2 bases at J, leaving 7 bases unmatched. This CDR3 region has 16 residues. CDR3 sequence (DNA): TGTGCCAGCAGCTCGACTAGCGCGCAGACCTACAATGAGCAGTTCTTC. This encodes CASSSTSAQTYNEQFF.

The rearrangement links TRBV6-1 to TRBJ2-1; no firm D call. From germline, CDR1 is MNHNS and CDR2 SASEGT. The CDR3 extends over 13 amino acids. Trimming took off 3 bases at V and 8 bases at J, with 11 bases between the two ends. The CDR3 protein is CASSDGYGDEQFF. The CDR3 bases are TGTGCCAGCAGTGATGGTTATGGGGATGAGCAGTTCTTC.

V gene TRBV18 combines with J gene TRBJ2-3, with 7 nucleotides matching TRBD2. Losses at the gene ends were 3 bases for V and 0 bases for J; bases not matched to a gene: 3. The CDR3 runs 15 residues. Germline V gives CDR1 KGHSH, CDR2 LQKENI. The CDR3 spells CASSPLAVSTDTQYF. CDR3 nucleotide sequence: TGTGCCAGCTCACCTCTAGCGGTTAGCACAGATACGCAGTATTTT. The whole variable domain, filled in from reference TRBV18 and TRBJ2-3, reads NAGVMQNPRHLVRRRGQEARLRCSPMKGHSHVYWYRQLPEEGLKFMVYLQKENIIDESGMPKERFSAEFPKEGPSILRIQQVVRGDSAAYFCASSPLAVSTDTQYFGPGTRLTVL.

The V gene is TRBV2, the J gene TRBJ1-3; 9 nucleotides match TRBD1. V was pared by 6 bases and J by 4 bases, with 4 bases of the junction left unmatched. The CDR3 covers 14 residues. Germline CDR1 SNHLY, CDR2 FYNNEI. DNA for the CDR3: TGTGCCAGCAGCCGGACAGGGGAGGGAAACACCATATATTTT. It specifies CASSRTGEGNTIYF.

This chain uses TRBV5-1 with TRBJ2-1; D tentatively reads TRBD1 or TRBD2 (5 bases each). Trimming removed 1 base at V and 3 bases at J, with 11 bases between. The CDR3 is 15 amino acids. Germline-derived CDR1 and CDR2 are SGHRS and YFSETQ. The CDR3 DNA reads TGCGCCAGCAGCTTGTCGCAGGGAGACTACAATGAGCAGTTCTTC. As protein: CASSLSQGDYNEQFF.

CDR3 sequence (DNA): TGTGCCAGCAGCCAGGGACTAGCGGGAGGTGGGTACGAGCAGTACTTC. This translates into CASSQGLAGGGYEQYF. This chain connects TRBV11-2 to TRBJ2-7; 15 nucleotides match TRBD2. CDR1 and CDR2 from the germline V gene are SGHAT and FQNNGV. V dropped 5 bases and J dropped 4; count of bases not matched to a gene: 6. There are 16 residues in the CDR3.

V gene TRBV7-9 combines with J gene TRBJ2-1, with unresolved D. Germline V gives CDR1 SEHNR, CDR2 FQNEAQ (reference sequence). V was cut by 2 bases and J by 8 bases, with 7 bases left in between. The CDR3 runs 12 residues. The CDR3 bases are TGTGCCAGCAGCTTATCCGGGTATGAGCAGTTCTTC. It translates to CASSLSGYEQFF.